This T cell receptor beta chain was captured by sequencing in a study of shared clonotypes between healthy human individuals. TCRdb's table, derived via immunoSEQ multiplex PCR, lists solely in-frame clones and lacks some. This table holds about 2 million clones, about 95% found once. The CDR3 totals 15 residues. The V end was cut by 0 bases, the J end by 2 bases, with 14 bases between. Germline V CDR1 and CDR2: GTSNPN, SVGIG (reference sequence). Naive CD8 cells were CD45RO-negative, positively selected for CCR7, excluding terminally differentiated effector memory CD45RA+ cells. The sequencing sample was made of naive CD8+ T cells sorted from blood. The sequence was collected from a man between 18 and 35 years old in good health. The rearrangement joins TRBV30 to TRBJ2-7, with D perhaps TRBD2 (6 bases). As DNA, the CDR3 is TGTGCCTGGAGTGTAGTGGGGACTTTCACCTACGAGCAGTACTTC. It is translated as CAWSVVGTFTYEQYF.